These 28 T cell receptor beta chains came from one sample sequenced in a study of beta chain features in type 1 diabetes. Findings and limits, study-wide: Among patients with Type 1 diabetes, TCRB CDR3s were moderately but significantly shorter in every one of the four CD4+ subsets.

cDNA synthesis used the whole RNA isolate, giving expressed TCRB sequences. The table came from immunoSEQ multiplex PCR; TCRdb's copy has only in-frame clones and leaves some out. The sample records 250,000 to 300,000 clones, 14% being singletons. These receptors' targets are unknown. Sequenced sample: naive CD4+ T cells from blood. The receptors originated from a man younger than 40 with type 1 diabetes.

The CDR3 nucleotides are TGTGCCAGCAGCGGAGCGGGAGGGGGTGAGACCCAGTACTTC. This codes for CASSGAGGGETQYF. The chain couples TRBV9 to TRBJ2-5; TRBD2 matches at 10 bases. CDR1 is SGDLS, CDR2 YYNGEE, per germline. CDR3 length equals 14 residues. V gave up 3 bases and J gave up 5 bases; unmatched junction bases: 4. The full variable domain, with the rest looked up from reference TRBV9 and TRBJ2-5, is DSGVTQTPKHLITATGQRVTLRCSPRSGDLSVYWYQQSLDQGLQFLIQYYNGEERAKGNILERFSAQQFPDLHSELNLSSLELGDSALYFCASSGAGGGETQYFGPGTRLLVL.

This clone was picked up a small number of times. CDR3: CASSVASSGRWDEQFF. The CDR3 DNA sequence: TGTGCCAGCAGCGTAGCTTCTAGCGGGAGGTGGGATGAGCAGTTCTTC. The chain is built from TRBV9 and TRBJ2-1, with 11 nucleotides matching TRBD2. Germline CDR1 reads SGDLS; CDR2 reads YYNGEE. The CDR3 extends over 16 amino acids. Germline trimming cut 0 bases from V and 8 bases from J; bases unmatched to any gene: 7.

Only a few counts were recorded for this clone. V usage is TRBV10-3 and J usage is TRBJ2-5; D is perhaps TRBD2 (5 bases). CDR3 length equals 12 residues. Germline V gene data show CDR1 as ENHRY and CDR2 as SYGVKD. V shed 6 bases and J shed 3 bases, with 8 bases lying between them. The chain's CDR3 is CAISGLEETQYF. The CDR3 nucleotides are TGTGCCATCAGCGGACTTGAAGAGACCCAGTACTTC.

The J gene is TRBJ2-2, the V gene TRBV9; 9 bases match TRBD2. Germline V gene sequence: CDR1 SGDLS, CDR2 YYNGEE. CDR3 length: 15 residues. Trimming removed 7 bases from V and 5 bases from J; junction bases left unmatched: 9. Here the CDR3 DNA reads TGTGCCAGCGGGAGCGGGAGGCCCGGGACCGGGGAGCTGTTTTTT. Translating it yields CASGSGRPGTGELFF.

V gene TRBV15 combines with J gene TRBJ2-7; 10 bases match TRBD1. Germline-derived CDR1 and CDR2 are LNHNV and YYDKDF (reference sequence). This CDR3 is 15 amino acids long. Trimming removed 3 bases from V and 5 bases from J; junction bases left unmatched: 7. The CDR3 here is CATSRMGQGSHEQYF. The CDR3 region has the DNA TGTGCCACCAGCAGGATGGGACAGGGGTCCCACGAGCAGTACTTC.

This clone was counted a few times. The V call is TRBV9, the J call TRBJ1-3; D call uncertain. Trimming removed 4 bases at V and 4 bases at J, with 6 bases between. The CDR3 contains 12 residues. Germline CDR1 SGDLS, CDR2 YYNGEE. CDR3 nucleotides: TGTGCCAGCAGCTCGCGCGGAAACACCATATATTTT. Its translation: CASSSRGNTIYF.

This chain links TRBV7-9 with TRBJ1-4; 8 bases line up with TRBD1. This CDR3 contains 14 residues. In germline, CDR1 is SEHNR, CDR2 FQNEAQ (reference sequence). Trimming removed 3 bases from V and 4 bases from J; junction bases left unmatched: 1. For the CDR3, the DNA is TGTGCCAGCAGCTTGACAGGGGATAATGAAAAACTGTTTTTT. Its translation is CASSLTGDNEKLFF.

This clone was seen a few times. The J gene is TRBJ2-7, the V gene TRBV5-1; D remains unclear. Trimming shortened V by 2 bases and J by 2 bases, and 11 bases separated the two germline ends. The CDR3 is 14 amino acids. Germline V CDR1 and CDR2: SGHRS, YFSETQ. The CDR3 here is CASSLEKAAYEQYF. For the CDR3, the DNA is TGCGCCAGCAGCTTAGAGAAGGCGGCCTACGAGCAGTACTTC.

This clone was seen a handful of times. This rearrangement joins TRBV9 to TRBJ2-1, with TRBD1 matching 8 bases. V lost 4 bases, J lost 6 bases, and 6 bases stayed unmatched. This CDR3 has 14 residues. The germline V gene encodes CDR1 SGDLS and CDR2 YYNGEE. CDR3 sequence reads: CASSTRTGPNEQFF. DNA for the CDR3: TGTGCCAGCAGCACCCGGACAGGGCCCAATGAGCAGTTCTTC.

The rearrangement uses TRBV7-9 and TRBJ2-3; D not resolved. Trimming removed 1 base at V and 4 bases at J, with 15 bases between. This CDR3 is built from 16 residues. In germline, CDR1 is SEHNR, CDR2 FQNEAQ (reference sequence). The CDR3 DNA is TGTGCCAGCAGCTTAGTCGGCCAATCGAGGCCAGATACGCAGTATTTT. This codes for CASSLVGQSRPDTQYF.

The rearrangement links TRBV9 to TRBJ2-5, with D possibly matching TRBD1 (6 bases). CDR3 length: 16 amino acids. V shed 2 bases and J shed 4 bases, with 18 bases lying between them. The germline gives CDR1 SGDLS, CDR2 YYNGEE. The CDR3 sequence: CASSVPPGHQGETQYF. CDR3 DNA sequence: TGTGCCAGCAGCGTCCCACCGGGACACCAGGGAGAGACCCAGTACTTC.

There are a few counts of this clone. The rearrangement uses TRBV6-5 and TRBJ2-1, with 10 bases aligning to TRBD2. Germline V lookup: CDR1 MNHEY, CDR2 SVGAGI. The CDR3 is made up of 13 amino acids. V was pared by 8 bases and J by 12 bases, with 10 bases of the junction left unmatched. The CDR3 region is CASHQAGGPRQFF. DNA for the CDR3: TGTGCCAGCCACCAAGCGGGAGGGCCGAGGCAGTTCTTC.

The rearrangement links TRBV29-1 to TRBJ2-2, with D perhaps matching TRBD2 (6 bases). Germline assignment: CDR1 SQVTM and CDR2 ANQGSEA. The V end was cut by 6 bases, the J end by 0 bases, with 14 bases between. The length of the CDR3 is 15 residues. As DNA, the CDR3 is TGCAGCGTCCCTCCTCCGGGAGCGAACACCGGGGAGCTGTTTTTT. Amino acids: CSVPPPGANTGELFF.

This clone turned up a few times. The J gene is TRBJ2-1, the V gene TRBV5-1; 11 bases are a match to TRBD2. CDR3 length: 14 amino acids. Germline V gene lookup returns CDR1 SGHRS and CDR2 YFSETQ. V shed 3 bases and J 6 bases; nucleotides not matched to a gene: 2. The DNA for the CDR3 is TGCGCCAGCAGCTCAGGGACTAGCGGCAATGAGCAGTTCTTC. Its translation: CASSSGTSGNEQFF.

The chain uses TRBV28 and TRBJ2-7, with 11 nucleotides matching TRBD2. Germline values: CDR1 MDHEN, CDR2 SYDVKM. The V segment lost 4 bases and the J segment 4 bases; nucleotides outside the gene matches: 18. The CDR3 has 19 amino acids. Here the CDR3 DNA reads TGTGCCAGCAGTTCCCCCGGGACTAGCGGTCTTCTCATGAGGTACGAGCAGTACTTC. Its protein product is CASSSPGTSGLLMRYEQYF.

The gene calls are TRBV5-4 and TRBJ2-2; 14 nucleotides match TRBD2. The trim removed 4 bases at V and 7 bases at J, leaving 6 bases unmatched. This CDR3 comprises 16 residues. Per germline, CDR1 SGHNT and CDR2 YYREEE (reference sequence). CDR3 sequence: CASSPGLAGVYGELFF. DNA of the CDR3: TGTGCCAGCAGCCCGGGACTAGCGGGAGTATACGGGGAGCTGTTTTTT.

CDR3 in DNA: TGTGCCAGCAGTTTCGACAGGGCAAGCTCCTACGAGCAGTACTTC. It translates to CASSFDRASSYEQYF. The genes are TRBV6-6 and TRBJ2-7; 7 bases line up with TRBD1. There are 15 residues in the CDR3. CDR1 and CDR2 (germline): MNHNY, SVGAGI (reference sequence). With 4 bases clipped from V and 0 bases from J, the junction kept 6 bases outside the gene matches.

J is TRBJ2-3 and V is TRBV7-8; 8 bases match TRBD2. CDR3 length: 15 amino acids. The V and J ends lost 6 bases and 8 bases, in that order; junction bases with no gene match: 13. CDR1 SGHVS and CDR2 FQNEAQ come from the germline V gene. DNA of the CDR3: TGTGCCAGCAGAGCCGGGCGGGAGGCGATGGGTACGCAGTATTTT. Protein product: CASRAGREAMGTQYF.

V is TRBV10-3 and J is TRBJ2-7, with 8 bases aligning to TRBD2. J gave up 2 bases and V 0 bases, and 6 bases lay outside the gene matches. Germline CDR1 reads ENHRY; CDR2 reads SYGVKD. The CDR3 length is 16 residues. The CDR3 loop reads CAISESISGTTYEQYF. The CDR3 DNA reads TGTGCCATCAGTGAGTCTATTAGCGGGACCACCTACGAGCAGTACTTC.

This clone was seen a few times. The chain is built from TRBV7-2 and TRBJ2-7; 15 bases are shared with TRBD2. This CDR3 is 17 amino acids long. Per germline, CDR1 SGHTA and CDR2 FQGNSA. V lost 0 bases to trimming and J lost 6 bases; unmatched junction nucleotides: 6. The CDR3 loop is CASSLAGLAGGPSEQYF. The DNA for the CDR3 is TGTGCCAGCAGCTTAGCCGGACTAGCGGGAGGGCCCTCCGAGCAGTACTTC.

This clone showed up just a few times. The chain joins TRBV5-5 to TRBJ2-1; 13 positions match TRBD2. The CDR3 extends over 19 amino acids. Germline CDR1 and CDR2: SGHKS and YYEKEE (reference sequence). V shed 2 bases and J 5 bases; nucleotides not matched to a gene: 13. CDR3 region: CASSLRKPGGLAGNNEQFF. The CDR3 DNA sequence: TGTGCCAGCAGCTTAAGAAAACCCGGGGGACTAGCGGGAAACAATGAGCAGTTCTTC.

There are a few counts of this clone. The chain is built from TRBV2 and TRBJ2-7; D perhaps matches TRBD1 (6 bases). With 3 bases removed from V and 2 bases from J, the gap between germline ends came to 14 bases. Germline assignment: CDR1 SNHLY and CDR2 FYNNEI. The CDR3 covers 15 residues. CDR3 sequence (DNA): TGTGCCAGCAGTGAGGAAGGGGGTAGTCCCTACGAGCAGTACTTC. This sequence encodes CASSEEGGSPYEQYF.

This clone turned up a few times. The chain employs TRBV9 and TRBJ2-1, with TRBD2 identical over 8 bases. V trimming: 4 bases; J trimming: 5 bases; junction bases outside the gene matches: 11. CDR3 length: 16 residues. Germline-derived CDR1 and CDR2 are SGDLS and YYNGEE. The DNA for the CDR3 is TGTGCCAGCAGCAATTACGCAGCGGGAGTCAACAATGAGCAGTTCTTC. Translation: CASSNYAAGVNNEQFF.

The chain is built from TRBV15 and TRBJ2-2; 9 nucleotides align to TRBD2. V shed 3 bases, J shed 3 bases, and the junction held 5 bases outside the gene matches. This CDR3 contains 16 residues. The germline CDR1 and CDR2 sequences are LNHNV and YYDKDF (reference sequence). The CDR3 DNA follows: TGTGCCACCAGCAGGAAGGGACTAGCAGACACCGGGGAGCTGTTTTTT. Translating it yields CATSRKGLADTGELFF.

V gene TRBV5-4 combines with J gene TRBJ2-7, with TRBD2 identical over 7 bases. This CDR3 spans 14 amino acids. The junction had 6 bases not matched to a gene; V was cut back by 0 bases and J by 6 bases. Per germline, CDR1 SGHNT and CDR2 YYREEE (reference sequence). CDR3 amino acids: CASSLGTSDSEQYF. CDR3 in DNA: TGTGCCAGCAGCTTGGGGACTAGTGATTCCGAGCAGTACTTC. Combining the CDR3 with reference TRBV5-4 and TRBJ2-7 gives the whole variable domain ETGVTQSPTHLIKTRGQQVTLRCSSQSGHNTVSWYQQALGQGPQFIFQYYREEENGRGNFPPRFSGLQFPNYSSELNVNALELDDSALYLCASSLGTSDSEQYFGPGTRLTVT.

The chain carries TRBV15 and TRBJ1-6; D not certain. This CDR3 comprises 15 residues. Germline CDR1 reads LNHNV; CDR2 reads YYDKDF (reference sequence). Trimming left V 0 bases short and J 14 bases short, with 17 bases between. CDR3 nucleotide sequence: TGTGCCACCAGCAGAGAACGGGTAGCCTCCTCTACCCTCCACTTT. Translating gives CATSRERVASSTLHF.

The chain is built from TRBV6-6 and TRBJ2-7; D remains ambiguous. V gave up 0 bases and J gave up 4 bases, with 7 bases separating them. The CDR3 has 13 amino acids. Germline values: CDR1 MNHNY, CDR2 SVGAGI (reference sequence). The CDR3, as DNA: TGTGCCAGCAGTTACTCGAGTTTGTACGAGCAGTACTTC. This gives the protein CASSYSSLYEQYF.

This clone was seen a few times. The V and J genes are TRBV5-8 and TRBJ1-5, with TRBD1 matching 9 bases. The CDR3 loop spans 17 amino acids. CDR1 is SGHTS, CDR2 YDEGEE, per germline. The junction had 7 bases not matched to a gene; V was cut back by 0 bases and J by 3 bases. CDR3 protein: CASSLAPGQGNNQPQHF. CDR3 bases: TGTGCCAGCAGCTTGGCCCCGGGACAGGGAAACAATCAGCCCCAGCATTTT. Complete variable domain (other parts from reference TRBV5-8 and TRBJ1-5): EAGVTQSPTHLIKTRGQQATLRCSPISGHTSVYWYQQALGLGLQFLLWYDEGEERNRGNFPPRFSGRQFPNYSSELNVNALELEDSALYLCASSLAPGQGNNQPQHFGDGTRLSIL.